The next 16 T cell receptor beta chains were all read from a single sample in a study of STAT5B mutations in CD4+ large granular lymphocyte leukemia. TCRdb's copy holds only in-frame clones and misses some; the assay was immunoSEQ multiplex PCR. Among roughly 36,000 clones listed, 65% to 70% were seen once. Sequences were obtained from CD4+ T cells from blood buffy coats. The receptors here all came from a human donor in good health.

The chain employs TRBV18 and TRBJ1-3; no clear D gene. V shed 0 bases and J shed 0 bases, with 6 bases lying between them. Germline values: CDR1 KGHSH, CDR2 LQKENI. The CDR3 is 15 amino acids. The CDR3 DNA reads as TGTGCCAGCTCACCACCGAGGGACTCTGGAAACACCATATATTTT. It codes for CASSPPRDSGNTIYF. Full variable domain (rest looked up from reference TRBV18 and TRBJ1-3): NAGVMQNPRHLVRRRGQEARLRCSPMKGHSHVYWYRQLPEEGLKFMVYLQKENIIDESGMPKERFSAEFPKEGPSILRIQQVVRGDSAAYFCASSPPRDSGNTIYFGEGSWLTVV.

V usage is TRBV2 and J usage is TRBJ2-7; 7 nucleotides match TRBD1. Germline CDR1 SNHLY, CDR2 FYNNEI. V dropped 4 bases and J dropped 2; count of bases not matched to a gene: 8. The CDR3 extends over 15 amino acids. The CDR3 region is CASSAQGIFPYEQYF. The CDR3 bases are TGTGCCAGCAGTGCACAGGGGATCTTCCCCTACGAGCAGTACTTC.

CDR3 protein: CASSFEVAYGYTF. CDR3 bases: TGCGCCAGCAGCTTTGAGGTTGCCTATGGCTACACCTTC. The chain is built from TRBV5-1 and TRBJ1-2; D ambiguous. This CDR3 has 13 amino acids. Trimming cost V 2 bases and J 4 bases, with 9 bases left between them. Germline CDR1 reads SGHRS; CDR2 reads YFSETQ.

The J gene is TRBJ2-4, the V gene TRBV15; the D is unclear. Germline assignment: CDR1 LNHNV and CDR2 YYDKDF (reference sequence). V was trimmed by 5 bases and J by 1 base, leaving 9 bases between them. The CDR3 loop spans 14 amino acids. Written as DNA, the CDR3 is TGTGCCACCAGCGCTGCGCTGGCCAAAAACATTCAGTACTTC. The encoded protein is CATSAALAKNIQYF. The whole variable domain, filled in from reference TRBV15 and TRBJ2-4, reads DAMVIQNPRYQVTQFGKPVTLSCSQTLNHNVMYWYQQKSSQAPKLLFHYYDKDFNNEADTPDNFQSRRPNTSFCFLDIRSPGLGDTAMYLCATSAALAKNIQYFGAGTRLSVL.

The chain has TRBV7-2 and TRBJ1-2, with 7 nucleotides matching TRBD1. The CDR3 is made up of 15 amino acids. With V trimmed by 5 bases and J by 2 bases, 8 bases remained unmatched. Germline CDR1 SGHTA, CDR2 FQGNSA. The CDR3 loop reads CASSRELRGNYGYTF. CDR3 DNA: TGTGCCAGCAGCCGGGAGCTCAGGGGGAACTATGGCTACACCTTC.

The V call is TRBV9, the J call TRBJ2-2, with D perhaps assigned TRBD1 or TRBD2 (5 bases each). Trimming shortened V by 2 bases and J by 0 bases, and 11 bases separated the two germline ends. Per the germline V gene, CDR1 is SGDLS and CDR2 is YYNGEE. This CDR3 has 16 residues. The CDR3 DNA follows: TGTGCCAGCAGCGTCGGTTGGGGGTCGAACACCGGGGAGCTGTTTTTT. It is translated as CASSVGWGSNTGELFF.

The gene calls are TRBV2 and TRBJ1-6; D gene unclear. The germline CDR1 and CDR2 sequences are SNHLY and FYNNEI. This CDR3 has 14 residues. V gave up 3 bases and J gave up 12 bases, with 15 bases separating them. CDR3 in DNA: TGTGCCAGCAGTGAGTGGGGTTTGAGCGGACCCCTCCACTTT. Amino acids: CASSEWGLSGPLHF.

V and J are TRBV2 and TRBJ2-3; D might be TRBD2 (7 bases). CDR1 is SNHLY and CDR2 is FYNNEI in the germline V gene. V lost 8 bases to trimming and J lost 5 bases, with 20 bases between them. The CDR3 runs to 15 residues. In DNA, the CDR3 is TGTGCCAGCTGCCTCCTTGGGGGGGGCAGAGATACGCAGTATTTT. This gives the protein CASCLLGGGRDTQYF.

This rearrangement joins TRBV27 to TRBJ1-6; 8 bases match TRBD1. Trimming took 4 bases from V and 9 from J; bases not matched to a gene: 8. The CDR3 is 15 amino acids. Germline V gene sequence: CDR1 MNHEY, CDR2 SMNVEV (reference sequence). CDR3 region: CASSSPQGDRSPLHF. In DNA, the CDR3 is TGTGCCAGCAGTTCGCCACAGGGGGACCGTTCACCCCTCCACTTT.

The CDR3 DNA sequence: TGTGCCAGCTCACCATCGGGGGGCGGTCAAAGGCAGCCCCAGCATTTT. It translates to CASSPSGGGQRQPQHF. The chain links TRBV18 to TRBJ1-5; possible D gene TRBD1, 6 bases. Germline V CDR1 and CDR2: KGHSH, LQKENI. The CDR3 spans 16 residues. V was trimmed by 2 bases and J by 7 bases, leaving 18 bases between them.

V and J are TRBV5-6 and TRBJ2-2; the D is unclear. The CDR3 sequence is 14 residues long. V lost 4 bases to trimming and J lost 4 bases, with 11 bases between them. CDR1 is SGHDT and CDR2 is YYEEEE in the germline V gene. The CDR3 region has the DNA TGTGCCAGCAGCCCGTTGAAGGTCACCGGGGAGCTGTTTTTT. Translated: CASSPLKVTGELFF.

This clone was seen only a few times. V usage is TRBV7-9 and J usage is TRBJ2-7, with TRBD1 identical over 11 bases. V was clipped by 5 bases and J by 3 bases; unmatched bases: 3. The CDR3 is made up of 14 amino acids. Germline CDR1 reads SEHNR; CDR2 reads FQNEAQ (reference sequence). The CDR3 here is CASSTGTGGYEQYF. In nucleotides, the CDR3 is TGTGCCAGCAGCACCGGGACAGGGGGCTACGAGCAGTACTTC.

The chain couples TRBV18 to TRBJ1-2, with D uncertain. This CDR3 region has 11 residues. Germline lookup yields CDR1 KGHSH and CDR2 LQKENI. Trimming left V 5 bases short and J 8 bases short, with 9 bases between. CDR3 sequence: CASSAGSGYTF. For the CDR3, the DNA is TGTGCCAGCTCAGCGGGTTCGGGCTACACCTTC.

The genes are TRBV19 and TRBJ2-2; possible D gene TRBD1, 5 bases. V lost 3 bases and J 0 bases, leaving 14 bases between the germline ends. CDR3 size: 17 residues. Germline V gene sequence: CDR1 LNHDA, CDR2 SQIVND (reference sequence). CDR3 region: CASSMEYVGANTGELFF. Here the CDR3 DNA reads TGTGCCAGTAGTATGGAGTACGTAGGGGCGAACACCGGGGAGCTGTTTTTT.

The CDR3 DNA reads TGTGCCAGCAGCCCCTGGACACCATCCGAGCAGTACTTC. Translation: CASSPWTPSEQYF. This chain uses TRBV28 with TRBJ2-7; possibly TRBD1 for D (5 bases). Germline loops: CDR1 MDHEN, CDR2 SYDVKM. The germline V and J ends were trimmed by 6 bases and 6 bases, with 15 bases remaining between them. CDR3 length equals 13 residues. Supplemented by reference TRBV28 and TRBJ2-7, the full variable domain reads DVKVTQSSRYLVKRTGEKVFLECVQDMDHENMFWYRQDPGLGLRLIYFSYDVKMKEKGDIPEGYSVSREKKERFSLILESASTNQTSMYLCASSPWTPSEQYFGPGTRLTVT.

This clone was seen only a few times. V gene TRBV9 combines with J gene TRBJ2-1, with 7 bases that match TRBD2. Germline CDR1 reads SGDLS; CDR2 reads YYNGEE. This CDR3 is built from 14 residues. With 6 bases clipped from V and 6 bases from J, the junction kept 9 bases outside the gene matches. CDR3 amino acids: CASNPGGSINEQFF. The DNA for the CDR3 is TGTGCCAGCAACCCCGGGGGGAGTATCAATGAGCAGTTCTTC.